This T cell receptor beta chain derives from a study of T cells of healthy individuals. Germline V gene sequence: CDR1 SGHAT, CDR2 FQNNGV. V dropped 3 bases and J dropped 2 bases, with 20 bases sitting between them. The CDR3 is 17 amino acids. TCRdb passed the 5' RACE reads through MiXCR, listing each CDR3 protein once. Of approximately 100,000 distinct CDR3 sequences in the sample, 17% are singletons; the top ten hold around 6.5%. This rearrangement joins TRBV11-2 to TRBJ2-7; possibly TRBD1 for D (5 bases). This sequence was found in a human donor in good health. This CDR3 reads CASSFRGPDNIPYEQYF. Here the CDR3 DNA reads TGTGCCAGCAGCTTCCGTGGCCCGGACAACATCCCCTACGAGCAGTACTTC.